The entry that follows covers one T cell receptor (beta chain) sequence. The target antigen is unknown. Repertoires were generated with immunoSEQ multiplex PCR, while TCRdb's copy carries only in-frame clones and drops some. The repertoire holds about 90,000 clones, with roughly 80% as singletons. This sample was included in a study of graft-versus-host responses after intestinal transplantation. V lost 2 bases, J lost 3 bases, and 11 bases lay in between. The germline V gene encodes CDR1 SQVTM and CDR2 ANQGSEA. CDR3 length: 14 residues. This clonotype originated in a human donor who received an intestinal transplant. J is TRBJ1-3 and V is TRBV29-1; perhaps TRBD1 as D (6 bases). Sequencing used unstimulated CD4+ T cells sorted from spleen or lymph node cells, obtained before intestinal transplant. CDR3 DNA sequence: TGCAGCGTTGAATTGGGGGCATATGGAAACACCATATATTTT. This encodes CSVELGAYGNTIYF. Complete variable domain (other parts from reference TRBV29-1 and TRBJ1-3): SAVISQKPSRDICQRGTSLTIQCQVDSQVTMMFWYRQQPGQSLTLIATANQGSEATYESGFVIDKFPISRPNLTFSTLTVSNMSPEDSSIYLCSVELGAYGNTIYFGEGSWLTVV.